Reported below is one TCR beta chain. These data originate in a study of sequential checkpoint blockade in melanoma. The treatment was: randomized to nivolumab then ipilimumab (arm A) or the reverse (arm B). From thawed PBMCs, live CD3+CD8+ cells negative for CD19 and CD56 were sorted. The table came from immunoSEQ multiplex PCR; TCRdb's copy has only in-frame clones and leaves some out. Among about 17,000 clones listed, around 70% were seen once. The input for sequencing was CD8+ T cells sorted from blood (inferred from file names), taken from a patient given nivolumab and ipilimumab in sequence. The TCR sequence derives from a human donor with melanoma.

The CDR3 reads CASSLVGQGAHQPQHF. CDR3 coding DNA: TGTGCCAGCAGCTTAGTGGGCCAGGGGGCACATCAGCCCCAGCATTTT. This chain joins TRBV7-4 and TRBJ1-5; TRBD1 matches at 8 bases. Germline values: CDR1 SGHVT, CDR2 SQSDAQ. The CDR3 spans 16 residues. V shed 1 base and J 5 bases; nucleotides not matched to a gene: 7.